This TCR beta chain emerged from a study of beta chain features in type 1 diabetes. Study-level points and caveats: In the patient group, naive, central memory and Treg TCRB repertoires seemed more alike than in the healthy donor group. TCRB CDR3s were moderately but significantly shorter in Type 1 diabetes patients in all four CD4+ subsets.

The authors took one heparinised blood draw, averaging about 120 mL, from each donor. Regarding this clone: Its target is not known.

Germline V gene data show CDR1 as SGDLS and CDR2 as YYNGEE. This CDR3 is 15 amino acids long. V lost 0 bases and J lost 7; bases outside the gene matches: 7. Investigators reverse transcribed all isolated RNA, so they sequenced expressed TCRB transcripts. Produced via immunoSEQ multiplex PCR; TCRdb's table is partial and in-frame only. The table records under 850,000 clones, under 15% of them present only once. Sample: naive CD4+ T cells from blood. This receptor was taken from a man younger than 35 with type 1 diabetes. V is TRBV9 and J is TRBJ2-7; TRBD2 agrees at 10 bases. The CDR3 DNA sequence: TGTGCCAGCAGCGTAGTAGGCCTAGCGGGGGTAGAGCAGTACTTC. Translation: CASSVVGLAGVEQYF.